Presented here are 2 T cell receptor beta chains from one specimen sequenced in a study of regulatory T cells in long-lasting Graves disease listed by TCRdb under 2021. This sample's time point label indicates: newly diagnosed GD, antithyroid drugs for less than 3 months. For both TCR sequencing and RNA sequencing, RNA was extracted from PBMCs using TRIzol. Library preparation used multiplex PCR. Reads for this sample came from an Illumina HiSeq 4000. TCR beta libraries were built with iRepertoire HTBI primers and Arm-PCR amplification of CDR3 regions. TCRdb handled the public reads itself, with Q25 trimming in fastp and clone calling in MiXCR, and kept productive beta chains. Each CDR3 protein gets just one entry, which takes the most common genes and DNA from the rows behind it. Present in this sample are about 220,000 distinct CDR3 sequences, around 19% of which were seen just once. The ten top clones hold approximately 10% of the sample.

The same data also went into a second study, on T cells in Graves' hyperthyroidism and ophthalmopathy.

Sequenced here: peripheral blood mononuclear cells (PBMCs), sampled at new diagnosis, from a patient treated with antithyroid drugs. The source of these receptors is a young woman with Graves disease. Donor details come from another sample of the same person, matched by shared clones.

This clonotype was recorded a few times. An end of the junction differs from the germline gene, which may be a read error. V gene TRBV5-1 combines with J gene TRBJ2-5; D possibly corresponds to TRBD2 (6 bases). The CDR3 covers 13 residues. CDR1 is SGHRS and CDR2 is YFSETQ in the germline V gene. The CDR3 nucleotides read TGCGCCAGCAGCCCGGGAGATCAAGAGTCCCAGTACTTC. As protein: CASSPGDQESQYF.

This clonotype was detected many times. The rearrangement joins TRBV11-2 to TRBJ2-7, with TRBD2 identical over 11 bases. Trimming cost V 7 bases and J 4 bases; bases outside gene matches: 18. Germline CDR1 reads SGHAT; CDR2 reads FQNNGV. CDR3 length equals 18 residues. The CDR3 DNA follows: TGTGCCAGCACCGTTAGAACTAGCGGGAGAGTCTTTGTATACGAGCAGTACTTC. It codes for CASTVRTSGRVFVYEQYF.